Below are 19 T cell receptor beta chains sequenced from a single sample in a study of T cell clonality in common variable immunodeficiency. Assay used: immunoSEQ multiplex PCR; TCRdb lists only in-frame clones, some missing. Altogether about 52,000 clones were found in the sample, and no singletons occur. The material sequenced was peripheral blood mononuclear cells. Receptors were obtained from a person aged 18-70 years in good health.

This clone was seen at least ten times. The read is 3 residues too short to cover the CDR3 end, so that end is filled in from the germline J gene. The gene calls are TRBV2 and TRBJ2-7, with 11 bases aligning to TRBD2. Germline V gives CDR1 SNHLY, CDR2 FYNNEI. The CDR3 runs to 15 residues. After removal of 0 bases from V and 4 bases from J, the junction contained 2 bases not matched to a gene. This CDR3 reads CASSEAGTSGYEQYF. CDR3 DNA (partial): TGTGCCAGCAGTGAAGCAGGGACTAGCGGATACGAG.

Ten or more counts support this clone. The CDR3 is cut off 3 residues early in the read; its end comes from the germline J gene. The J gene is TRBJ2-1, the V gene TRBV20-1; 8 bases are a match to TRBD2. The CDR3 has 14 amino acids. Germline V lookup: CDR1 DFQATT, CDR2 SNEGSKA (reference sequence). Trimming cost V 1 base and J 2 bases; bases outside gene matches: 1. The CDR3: CSARVAGPYNEQFF. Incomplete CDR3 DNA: TGCAGTGCTAGAGTAGCGGGGCCCTACAATGAG.

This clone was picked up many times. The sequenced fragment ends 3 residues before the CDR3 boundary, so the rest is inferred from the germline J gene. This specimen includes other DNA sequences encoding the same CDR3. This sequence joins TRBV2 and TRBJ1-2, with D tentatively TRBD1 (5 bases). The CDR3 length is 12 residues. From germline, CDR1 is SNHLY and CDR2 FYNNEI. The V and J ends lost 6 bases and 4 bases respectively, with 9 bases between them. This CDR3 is CASRADSYGYTF. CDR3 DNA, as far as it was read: TGTGCCAGCAGGGCCGACAGCTATGGC.

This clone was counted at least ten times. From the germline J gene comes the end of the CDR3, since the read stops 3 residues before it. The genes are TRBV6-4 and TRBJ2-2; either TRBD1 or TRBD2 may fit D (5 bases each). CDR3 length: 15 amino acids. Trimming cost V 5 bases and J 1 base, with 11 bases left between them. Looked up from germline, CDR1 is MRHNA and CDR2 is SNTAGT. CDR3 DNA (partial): TGTGCCAGCAGTCGAGGGGCCTGGAACACCGGGGAG. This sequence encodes CASSRGAWNTGE. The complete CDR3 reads CASSRGAWNTGELFF.

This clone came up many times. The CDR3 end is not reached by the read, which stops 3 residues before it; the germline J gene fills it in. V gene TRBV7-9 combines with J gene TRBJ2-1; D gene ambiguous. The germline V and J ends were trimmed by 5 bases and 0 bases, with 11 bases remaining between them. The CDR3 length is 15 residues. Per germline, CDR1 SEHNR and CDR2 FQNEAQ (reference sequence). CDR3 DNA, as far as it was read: TGTGCCAGCAGCCGGAAACAGAGCTCCTACAATGAG. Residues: CASSRKQSSYNE. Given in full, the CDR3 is CASSRKQSSYNEQFF.

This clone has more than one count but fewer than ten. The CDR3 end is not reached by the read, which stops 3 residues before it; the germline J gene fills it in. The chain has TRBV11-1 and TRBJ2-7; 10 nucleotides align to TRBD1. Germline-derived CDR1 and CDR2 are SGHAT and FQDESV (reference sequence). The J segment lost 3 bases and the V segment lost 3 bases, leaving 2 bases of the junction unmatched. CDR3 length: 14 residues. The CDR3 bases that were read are TGTGCCAGCAGCTTGGGACAGGGGATCTACGAG. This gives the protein CASSLGQGIYE. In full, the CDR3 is CASSLGQGIYEQYF.

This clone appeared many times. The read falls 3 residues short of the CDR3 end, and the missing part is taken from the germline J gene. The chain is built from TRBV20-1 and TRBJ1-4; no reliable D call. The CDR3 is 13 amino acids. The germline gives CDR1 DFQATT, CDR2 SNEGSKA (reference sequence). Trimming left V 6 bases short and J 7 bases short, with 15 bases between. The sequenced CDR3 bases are TGCAGTGCCCTAGGATTGGCGGGTGAAAAA. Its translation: CSALGLAGEK. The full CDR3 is CSALGLAGEKLFF.

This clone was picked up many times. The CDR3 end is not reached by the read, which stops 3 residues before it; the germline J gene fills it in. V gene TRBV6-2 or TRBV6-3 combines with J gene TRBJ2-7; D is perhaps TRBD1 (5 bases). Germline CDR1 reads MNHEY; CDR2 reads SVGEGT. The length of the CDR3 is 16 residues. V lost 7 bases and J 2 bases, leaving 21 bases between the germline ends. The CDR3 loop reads CASTPWGRRATYEQYF. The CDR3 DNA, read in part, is TGTGCCAGCACCCCATGGGGCCGCAGGGCCACCTACGAG.

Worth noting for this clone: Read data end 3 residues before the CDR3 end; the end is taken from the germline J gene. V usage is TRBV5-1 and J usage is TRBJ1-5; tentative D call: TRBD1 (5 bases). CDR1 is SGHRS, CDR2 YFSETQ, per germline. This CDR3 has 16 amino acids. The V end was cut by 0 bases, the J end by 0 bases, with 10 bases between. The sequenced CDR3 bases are TGCGCCAGCAGCTTGGCGGGGGGGGATAGCAATCAGCCC. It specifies CASSLAGGDSNQP. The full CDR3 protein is CASSLAGGDSNQPQHF. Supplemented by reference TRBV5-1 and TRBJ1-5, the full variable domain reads KAGVTQTPRYLIKTRGQQVTLSCSPISGHRSVSWYQQTPGQGLQFLFEYFSETQRNKGNFPGRFSGRQFSNSRSEMNVSTLELGDSALYLCASSLAGGDSNQPQHFGDGTRLSIL.

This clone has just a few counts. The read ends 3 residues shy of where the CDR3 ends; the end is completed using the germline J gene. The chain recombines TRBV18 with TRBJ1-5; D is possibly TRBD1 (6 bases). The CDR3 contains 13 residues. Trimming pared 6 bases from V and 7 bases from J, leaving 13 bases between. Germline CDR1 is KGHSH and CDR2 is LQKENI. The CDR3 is CASSTGTNQPQHF. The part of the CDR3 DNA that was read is TGTGCCAGCTCGACCGGGACAAACCAGCCC.

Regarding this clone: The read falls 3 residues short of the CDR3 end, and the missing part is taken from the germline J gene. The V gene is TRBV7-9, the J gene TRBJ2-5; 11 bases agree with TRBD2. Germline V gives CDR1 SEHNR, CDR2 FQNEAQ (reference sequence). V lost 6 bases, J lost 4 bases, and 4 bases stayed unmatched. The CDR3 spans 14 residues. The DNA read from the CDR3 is TGTGCCAGCAGAGGGACTAGCGGACGAGAGACC. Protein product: CASRGTSGRET. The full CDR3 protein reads CASRGTSGRETQYF.

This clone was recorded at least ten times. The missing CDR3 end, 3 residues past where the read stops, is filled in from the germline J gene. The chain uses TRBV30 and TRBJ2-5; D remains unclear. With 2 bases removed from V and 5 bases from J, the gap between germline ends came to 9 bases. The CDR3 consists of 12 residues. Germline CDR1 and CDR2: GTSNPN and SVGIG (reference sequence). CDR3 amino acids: CAWSRLVETQYF. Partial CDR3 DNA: TGTGCCTGGAGTCGGTTAGTCGAGACC.

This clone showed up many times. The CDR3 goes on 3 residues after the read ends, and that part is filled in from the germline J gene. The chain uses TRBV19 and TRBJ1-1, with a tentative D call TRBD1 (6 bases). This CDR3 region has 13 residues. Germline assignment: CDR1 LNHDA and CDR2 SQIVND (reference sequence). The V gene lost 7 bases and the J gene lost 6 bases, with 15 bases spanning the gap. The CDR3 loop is CASNRVPVSEAFF. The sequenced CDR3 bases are TGTGCCAGTAACAGGGTCCCGGTTTCTGAA.

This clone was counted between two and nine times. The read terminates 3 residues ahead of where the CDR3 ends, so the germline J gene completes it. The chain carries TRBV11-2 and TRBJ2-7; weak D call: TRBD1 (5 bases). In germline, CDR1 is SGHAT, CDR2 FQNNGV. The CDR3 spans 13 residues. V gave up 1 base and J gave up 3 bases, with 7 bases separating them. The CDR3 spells CASSLGGSYEQYF. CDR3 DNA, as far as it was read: TGTGCCAGCAGCTTAGGGGGCAGCTACGAG.

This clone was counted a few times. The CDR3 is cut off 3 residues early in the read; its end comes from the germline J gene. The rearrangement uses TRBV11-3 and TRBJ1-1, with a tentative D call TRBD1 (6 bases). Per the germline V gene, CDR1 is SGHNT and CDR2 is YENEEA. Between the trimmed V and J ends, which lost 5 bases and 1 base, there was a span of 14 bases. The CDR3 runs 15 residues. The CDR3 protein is CASSQQGTPNTEAFF. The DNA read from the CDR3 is TGTGCCAGCAGCCAACAAGGGACACCGAACACTGAA.

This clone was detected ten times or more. The CDR3 spells CASRSVSSGDQPQHF. The sequenced CDR3 bases are TGTGCCAGTAGATCAGTGTCCTCGGGGGATCAGCCC. V usage is TRBV19 and J usage is TRBJ1-5, with a weak D call TRBD1 (5 bases). Sequencing ends 3 residues short of the CDR3 end; the germline J gene provides the rest. The germline V and J ends were trimmed by 6 bases and 5 bases, with 17 bases remaining between them. The germline gives CDR1 LNHDA, CDR2 SQIVND (reference sequence). The CDR3 is 15 residues long.

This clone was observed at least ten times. The CDR3 here is CASSMRQGDTGELFF. CDR3 DNA, as far as it was read: TGTGCCAGTAGTATGAGACAGGGGGACACCGGGGAG. This sequence joins TRBV19 and TRBJ2-2; TRBD1 agrees at 9 bases. The CDR3 goes on 3 residues after the read ends, and that part is filled in from the germline J gene. Germline V gene sequence: CDR1 LNHDA, CDR2 SQIVND (reference sequence). With 3 bases clipped from V and 3 bases from J, the junction kept 2 bases outside the gene matches. This CDR3 comprises 15 residues.

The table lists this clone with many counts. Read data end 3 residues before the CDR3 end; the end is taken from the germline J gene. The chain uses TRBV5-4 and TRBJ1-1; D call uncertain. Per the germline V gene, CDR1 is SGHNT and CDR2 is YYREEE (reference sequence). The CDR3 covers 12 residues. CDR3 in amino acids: CASSLRESEAFF. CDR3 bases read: TGTGCCAGCAGCTTGCGTGAAAGCGAA.

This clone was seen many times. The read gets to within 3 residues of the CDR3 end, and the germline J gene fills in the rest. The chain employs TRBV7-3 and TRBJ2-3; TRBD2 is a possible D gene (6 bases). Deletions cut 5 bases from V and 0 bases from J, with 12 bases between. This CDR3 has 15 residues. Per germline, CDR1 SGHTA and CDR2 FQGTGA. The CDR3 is CASSLGLTSTDTQYF. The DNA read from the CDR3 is TGTGCCAGCAGCCTAGGACTAACGAGCACAGATACG.